This T cell receptor (beta chain) was captured in a study of T-cell reconstitution after alpha-beta-depleted transplantation in children. Unique molecular identifiers were used to barcode this TCRbeta library. TCRdb analysed the PCR reads with MiXCR anew, one entry per CDR3 protein. Among 450,000 to 500,000 distinct CDR3 sequences listed, 12% were seen once. The CDR3 loop spans 15 amino acids. V dropped 6 bases and J dropped 6; count of bases not matched to a gene: 8. The source of this sequence is a human donor who donated a stem cell graft to a child with combined immunodeficiency. The specimen was PBMCs from the stem cell graft donor, collected from the stem cell graft. The rearrangement joins TRBV12-3 or TRBV12-4 to TRBJ2-1; 10 positions agree with TRBD2. This chain's CDR3 is CASSYLAGEANEQFF. In DNA form, the CDR3 reads TGTGCCAGCAGCTACCTAGCGGGAGAAGCCAATGAGCAGTTCTTC.